This T cell receptor (beta chain) was recovered during a study of CD8+CD57+ T cells in acquired aplastic anemia. CDR3 and TCR beta VDJ profiling relied on genomic DNA as the template. MiXCR, run by TCRdb on the reads, gives a single entry per CDR3 protein. This sample has 400,000 to 600,000 distinct CDR3 sequences; more than 25% occur once, and the top ten carry 0.82%. The CDR3 length is 12 residues. CDR1 SGHTA and CDR2 FQGNSA come from the germline V gene. Trimming removed 2 bases from V and 4 bases from J, with 5 bases in between. This clonotype was detected many times. The sequenced patients had an expansion of CD8+CD57+ cells seen by flow cytometry. In all patients, the disease was severe acquired aplastic anemia.

This chain links TRBV7-2 with TRBJ2-5; D remains ambiguous. The sequenced material came from sorted CD4+, CD8+, or CD8+CD57+ T cells (not recorded which) from PBMCs. The TCR was taken from a human donor with aplastic anemia. The chain's CDR3 is CASSLLRETQYF. CDR3 DNA: TGTGCCAGCAGCTTATTACGAGAGACCCAGTACTTC.